The clone carrying this T cell receptor (beta chain) was seen only a few times. Its specificity is not known. The CDR3 covers 15 residues. Per germline, CDR1 MGHRA and CDR2 YSYEKL. Trimming cost V 3 bases and J 2 bases, with 11 bases left between them. For the second PCR, which ran for 7 to 11 cycles, a sample-barcoded 5' primer and a J-beta primer mix were used. TCRdb used MiXCR to reprocess the 5' RACE reads, holding one entry per CDR3 protein. This sample has some 760,000 distinct CDR3 sequences, with roughly 25% found just once. These data come from a study of blood T cells in healthy people across ages. Study-level results: Versus aged donors, long-lived donors had higher diversity and more naive CD4+ cells.

Separately, the same data were catalogued under a study of T cells of mothers and their children.

Input material: blood. The receptor was derived from a boy younger than 18 in good health. The chain recombines TRBV4-1 with TRBJ1-5; unclear D gene. The CDR3 region is CASSHTPGGNQPQHF. For the CDR3, the DNA is TGCGCCAGCAGCCACACCCCAGGAGGCAATCAGCCCCAGCATTTT.